Presented here are 14 T cell receptor beta chains from one specimen sequenced in a study of CD8 T cells in Susac syndrome. RNA in amounts of about 0.5 to 1 ug was reverse transcribed with random hexamers. TCRdb called the immunoSEQ multiplex PCR reads again in MiXCR, with one record for every CDR3 protein. Of 77,000 or so distinct CDR3 sequences detected, about 95% appear once; the ten largest clones hold approximately 0.4%. Sequencing used CD8+ T cells from PBMCs. The source of these receptors is a human donor with multiple sclerosis.

The chain couples TRBV7-9 to TRBJ2-7; D is perhaps TRBD1 or TRBD2 (5 bases each). The CDR3 consists of 14 residues. Trimming took off 5 bases at V and 4 bases at J, with 15 bases between the two ends. The V gene's germline CDR1 is SEHNR and CDR2 FQNEAQ (reference sequence). Here the CDR3 reads CASSNRDGGYEQYF. The CDR3 region has the DNA TGTGCCAGCAGCAACCGGGACGGCGGGTACGAGCAGTACTTC.

The chain has TRBV30 and TRBJ1-1; 7 bases align to TRBD1. This CDR3 contains 16 residues. Per the germline V gene, CDR1 is GTSNPN and CDR2 is SVGIG (reference sequence). Trimming at V came to 0 bases and at J to 4 bases, leaving 11 bases not matched to a gene. CDR3 region: CAWSVKGAGEGTEAFF. CDR3 DNA: TGTGCCTGGAGTGTCAAGGGGGCGGGCGAAGGCACTGAAGCTTTCTTT.

The rearrangement links TRBV28 to TRBJ2-5, with D perhaps TRBD1 or TRBD2 (5 bases each). CDR3 size: 15 residues. In germline, CDR1 is MDHEN, CDR2 SYDVKM. Trimming stripped 8 bases from V and 2 bases from J, with 18 bases between. The CDR3 sequence: CASRSGAEGQETQYF. CDR3 DNA: TGTGCCAGCCGGTCCGGGGCCGAGGGGCAAGAGACCCAGTACTTC.

The rearrangement uses TRBV9 and TRBJ2-7; D is perhaps TRBD2 (6 bases). Trimming shortened V by 1 base and J by 0 bases, and 14 bases separated the two germline ends. Germline V gene lookup returns CDR1 SGDLS and CDR2 YYNGEE. The CDR3 is 16 amino acids. CDR3 amino acids: CASSVYPGDSSYEQYF. As DNA, the CDR3 is TGTGCCAGCAGCGTATATCCGGGGGATAGCTCCTACGAGCAGTACTTC. Looking up the rest from reference TRBV9 and TRBJ2-7 gives the full variable domain: DSGVTQTPKHLITATGQRVTLRCSPRSGDLSVYWYQQSLDQGLQFLIQYYNGEERAKGNILERFSAQQFPDLHSELNLSSLELGDSALYFCASSVYPGDSSYEQYFGPGTRLTVT.

The chain recombines TRBV5-6 with TRBJ1-4; D is undetermined. Deletions cut 1 base from V and 7 bases from J, with 11 bases between. Germline loops: CDR1 SGHDT, CDR2 YYEEEE. The CDR3 extends over 14 amino acids. The CDR3 bases are TGTGCCAGCAGCTTGATGGAGGGAGGTGAAAAACTGTTTTTT. Protein: CASSLMEGGEKLFF.

The rearrangement joins TRBV18 to TRBJ1-2; D gene ambiguous. There are 15 residues in the CDR3. V was cut by 2 bases and J by 4 bases, with 14 bases left in between. Germline V gene lookup returns CDR1 KGHSH and CDR2 LQKENI. CDR3 in amino acids: CASSPIIDIPYGYTF. CDR3 nucleotides: TGTGCCAGCTCACCAATCATCGACATCCCCTATGGCTACACCTTC.

The V call is TRBV15, the J call TRBJ1-1; D is undetermined. The germline V gene encodes CDR1 LNHNV and CDR2 YYDKDF (reference sequence). Trimming removed 1 base from V and 0 bases from J, with 3 bases in between. This CDR3 comprises 13 residues. This chain's CDR3 is CATSRGLNTEAFF. The CDR3 DNA reads TGTGCCACCAGCAGAGGGTTGAACACTGAAGCTTTCTTT.

The DNA of the CDR3 is TGTGCCAGCAGCTTAGTAATGTCTAGCCAAGAGACCCAGTACTTC. Protein product: CASSLVMSSQETQYF. This chain joins TRBV7-9 and TRBJ2-5; no firm D call. Germline V CDR1 and CDR2: SEHNR, FQNEAQ (reference sequence). This CDR3 has 15 amino acids. Trimming pared 1 base from V and 1 base from J, leaving 10 bases between.

The V gene is TRBV6-6, the J gene TRBJ1-1; D is unclear. V lost 2 bases, J lost 8 bases, and 6 bases lay in between. This CDR3 region has 11 residues. From germline, CDR1 is MNHNY and CDR2 SVGAGI (reference sequence). CDR3 sequence (DNA): TGTGCCAGCAGTTACGGGGAGGAAGCTTTCTTT. It specifies CASSYGEEAFF.

For the CDR3, the DNA is TGTGCCAGCAGTTTAGCGGGGAAGACCTACGAGCAGTACTTC. It specifies CASSLAGKTYEQYF. This sequence joins TRBV27 and TRBJ2-7; possible D gene TRBD2, 6 bases. Germline loops: CDR1 MNHEY, CDR2 SMNVEV (reference sequence). This CDR3 contains 14 residues. Trimming removed 2 bases from V and 2 bases from J, with 10 bases in between.

The chain carries TRBV5-6 and TRBJ2-5; possible D gene TRBD2, 5 bases. Germline V gene lookup returns CDR1 SGHDT and CDR2 YYEEEE. CDR3 length: 16 residues. V lost 4 bases and J 4 bases, leaving 20 bases between the germline ends. CDR3 DNA: TGTGCCAGCAGCCTCGCTTCGGCCACCGAGGGAGAGACCCAGTACTTC. It is translated as CASSLASATEGETQYF.

As DNA, the CDR3 is TGTGCCAGCAGTTTTCGCGAGCAGTTCTTC. The encoded protein is CASSFREQFF. This sequence joins TRBV25-1 and TRBJ2-1; D call uncertain. The CDR3 has 10 residues. Per germline, CDR1 MGHDK and CDR2 SYGVNS. Trimming removed 5 bases at V and 10 bases at J, with 6 bases between.

J is TRBJ2-7 and V is TRBV5-6, with D perhaps TRBD2 (5 bases). The V end was cut by 3 bases, the J end by 4 bases, with 14 bases between. Germline assignment: CDR1 SGHDT and CDR2 YYEEEE. The CDR3 has 14 residues. Written as DNA, the CDR3 is TGTGCCAGCAGCTCCGGACGGACTCGTTACGAGCAGTACTTC. Protein sequence: CASSSGRTRYEQYF. The complete variable domain, with remaining parts taken from reference TRBV5-6 and TRBJ2-7, reads DAGVTQSPTHLIKTRGQQVTLRCSPKSGHDTVSWYQQALGQGPQFIFQYYEEEERQRGNFPDRFSGHQFPNYSSELNVNALLLGDSALYLCASSSGRTRYEQYFGPGTRLTVT.

This clonotype was picked up one time. J is TRBJ1-1 and V is TRBV6-2 or TRBV6-3; 9 bases agree with TRBD1. CDR1 MNHEY and CDR2 SVGEGT come from the germline V gene. V was pared by 5 bases and J by 1 base, with 2 bases of the junction left unmatched. The CDR3 contains 14 residues. The CDR3 DNA sequence: TGTGCCAGCAGTGGACAGGGGAGGAACACTGAAGCTTTCTTT. This encodes CASSGQGRNTEAFF.